The entry below describes one T cell receptor (beta chain). This entry is derived from a study of blood T cell repertoires in COVID-19. Methods used by the authors: Cell counts per sample came from amplifying reference gene primers. Data came from immunoSEQ multiplex PCR; TCRdb stores just in-frame clones and leaves some out. That table gives V, J and clone size, and the DNA gave D and trimming. The profile shows approximately 88,000 clones, about three quarters of them singletons. The source is a man aged 50-59 years who had recovered from COVID-19. What was sequenced was peripheral blood.

CDR3 DNA: TGTGCCAGCAGTGTGTCAGGGGGCCTAGAAAGGGATGGCTACACCTTC. Translation gives CASSVSGGLERDGYTF. This chain joins TRBV2 and TRBJ1-2; TRBD1 agrees at 8 bases. The germline gives CDR1 SNHLY, CDR2 FYNNEI. The CDR3 consists of 16 residues. The V and J ends lost 4 bases and 6 bases, in that order; junction bases with no gene match: 13.